A single sample is the source of the 18 T cell receptor beta chains below, sequenced in a study of chemoradiotherapy in HPV16-positive cancers. Repertoires were generated with immunoSEQ multiplex PCR, while TCRdb's copy carries only in-frame clones and drops some. Found here are over a thousand clones, around nine tenths of them singletons; the top ten hold under 4.5%. Sequenced here: tumor tissue, sampled from a patient who underwent chemoradiotherapy. The receptors derive from a human donor with HPV-associated anogenital cancer.

The rearrangement joins TRBV9 to TRBJ2-7, with D perhaps matching TRBD2 (7 bases). Trimming removed 4 bases from V and 5 bases from J, with 22 bases in between. Germline lookup yields CDR1 SGDLS and CDR2 YYNGEE. The length of the CDR3 is 16 residues. The CDR3 protein is CASSTLDGGGRDEQYF. The CDR3 DNA follows: TGTGCCAGCAGCACACTAGATGGGGGGGGCCGTGACGAGCAGTACTTC.

The chain recombines TRBV4-2 with TRBJ2-5, with 11 bases that match TRBD2. Per germline, CDR1 LGHNA and CDR2 YNFKEQ. V trimming: 1 base; J trimming: 5 bases; junction bases outside the gene matches: 6. The CDR3 is 16 amino acids. In DNA, the CDR3 is TGTGCCAGCAGCCAAGTGGTAGCGGGGGGGCTGGAGACCCAGTACTTC. Its protein is CASSQVVAGGLETQYF.

The chain joins TRBV7-9 to TRBJ1-2; a weak D match, TRBD1 (5 bases). The CDR3 consists of 15 residues. Germline V gene lookup returns CDR1 SEHNR and CDR2 FQNEAQ (reference sequence). V gave up 0 bases and J gave up 3 bases, with 11 bases separating them. CDR3 amino acids: CASSLALGGYYGYTF. The CDR3 DNA reads TGTGCCAGCAGCTTAGCGCTGGGGGGGTACTATGGCTACACCTTC.

The J gene is TRBJ1-1, the V gene TRBV28; unclear D gene. Looked up from germline, CDR1 is MDHEN and CDR2 is SYDVKM. Between the trimmed V and J ends, which lost 5 bases and 1 base, there was a span of 5 bases. CDR3 length: 12 residues. The chain's CDR3 is CASSHENTEAFF. DNA of the CDR3: TGTGCCAGCAGTCATGAGAACACTGAAGCTTTCTTT.

V is TRBV11-2 and J is TRBJ2-3, with 11 bases fitting TRBD2. The J segment lost 1 base and the V segment lost 5 bases, leaving 8 bases of the junction unmatched. This CDR3 comprises 17 residues. Germline-derived CDR1 and CDR2 are SGHAT and FQNNGV. Here the CDR3 DNA reads TGTGCCAGCAGCCCATTACCGACTAGCGGGGGCACAGATACGCAGTATTTT. Its translation is CASSPLPTSGGTDTQYF.

V usage is TRBV9 and J usage is TRBJ2-3; D uncertain. Trimming stripped 1 base from V and 1 base from J, with 7 bases between. The CDR3 covers 14 residues. The germline V gene encodes CDR1 SGDLS and CDR2 YYNGEE. CDR3 loop: CASSVTTRTDTQYF. As DNA, the CDR3 is TGTGCCAGCAGCGTAACGACCCGCACAGATACGCAGTATTTT.

This chain connects TRBV1 to TRBJ2-1; the table's D call TRBD1 went unverified against the DNA. TRBV1 is a listed pseudogene. The CDR3 loop spans 17 amino acids. The CDR3, as DNA: TGCACCAGCAGCCCGACAGGGGAGAGATACGCCTACAATGAGCAGTTCTTC. The encoded protein is CTSSPTGERYAYNEQFF.

This sequence joins TRBV28 and TRBJ1-1; tentatively, D is TRBD1 (5 bases). V lost 7 bases to trimming and J lost 3 bases, with 15 bases between them. Germline CDR1 MDHEN, CDR2 SYDVKM. This CDR3 is 14 amino acids long. CDR3 in DNA: TGTGCCAGCACCTCCGGGACGTTGGACACTGAAGCTTTCTTT. Encoded protein: CASTSGTLDTEAFF.

The J gene is TRBJ1-6, the V gene TRBV2, with 8 bases matching TRBD1. The germline CDR1 and CDR2 sequences are SNHLY and FYNNEI. With 7 bases clipped from V and 10 bases from J, the junction kept 12 bases outside the gene matches. This CDR3 is 15 amino acids long. The CDR3 coding sequence is TGTGCCAGCACCCTAGGACAGGGATCGGTCTCACCCCTCCACTTT. Protein product: CASTLGQGSVSPLHF.

V is TRBV29-1 and J is TRBJ2-7; maybe TRBD1 (5 bases). The CDR3 length is 14 residues. Germline CDR1 and CDR2: SQVTM and ANQGSEA. V lost 4 bases and J 1 base, leaving 14 bases between the germline ends. The CDR3 bases are TGCAGCGTTGGAGGACACCAGATTTCCTACGAGCAGTACTTC. It encodes CSVGGHQISYEQYF.

This chain links TRBV5-1 with TRBJ2-5; D gene uncertain. Germline CDR1 reads SGHRS; CDR2 reads YFSETQ. V was shortened by 2 bases and J by 5 bases, with 13 bases between the two germline ends. CDR3 length: 14 amino acids. CDR3 residues: CASSFKGLGETQYF. The DNA of the CDR3 is TGCGCCAGCAGCTTCAAAGGGTTGGGGGAGACCCAGTACTTC.

The gene calls are TRBV11-2 and TRBJ2-3; 8 bases match TRBD2. The CDR3 covers 15 residues. J lost 4 bases, V lost 5 bases, and 8 bases had no gene match. CDR1 is SGHAT and CDR2 is FQNNGV in the germline V gene. The CDR3, as DNA: TGTGCCAGCAGCCTCCGAAACGGGGGGGCAGATACGCAGTATTTT. Translated, it gives CASSLRNGGADTQYF.

The chain has TRBV14 and TRBJ2-7; a possible D gene is TRBD1 (5 bases). This CDR3 comprises 15 residues. V was shortened by 4 bases and J by 0 bases, with 13 bases between the two germline ends. The germline CDR1 and CDR2 sequences are SGHDN and FVKESK. In DNA form, the CDR3 reads TGTGCCAGCAGCCGGGCAGGGCCCATCTCCTACGAGCAGTACTTC. It codes for CASSRAGPISYEQYF.

The chain carries TRBV19 and TRBJ1-1, with D perhaps matching TRBD1 (5 bases). Trimming pared 3 bases from V and 4 bases from J, leaving 12 bases between. CDR1 is LNHDA and CDR2 is SQIVND in the germline V gene (reference sequence). CDR3 length equals 14 residues. CDR3 sequence reads: CASSITGVPTEAFF. The CDR3 DNA reads TGTGCCAGTAGTATCACGGGGGTCCCCACTGAAGCTTTCTTT. Looking up the rest from reference TRBV19 and TRBJ1-1 gives the full variable domain: DGGITQSPKYLFRKEGQNVTLSCEQNLNHDAMYWYRQDPGQGLRLIYYSQIVNDFQKGDIAEGYSVSREKKESFPLTVTSAQKNPTAFYLCASSITGVPTEAFFGQGTRLTVV.

This clone was detected only a few times. This chain joins TRBV28 and TRBJ1-5; D is uncertain. This CDR3 spans 16 amino acids. V was cut by 5 bases and J by 5 bases, with 19 bases left in between. Germline-derived CDR1 and CDR2 are MDHEN and SYDVKM. CDR3 bases: TGTGCCAGCAGTCCCGGGGAGGGTAAAATTTATCAGCCCCAGCATTTT. It specifies CASSPGEGKIYQPQHF.

V usage is TRBV28 and J usage is TRBJ1-3, with D perhaps TRBD1 (5 bases). Germline V lookup: CDR1 MDHEN, CDR2 SYDVKM. V shed 5 bases and J shed 0 bases, with 11 bases lying between them. This CDR3 has 15 amino acids. The CDR3 protein is CASSRDGGSGNTIYF. The CDR3 DNA follows: TGTGCCAGCAGTCGGGACGGAGGCTCTGGAAACACCATATATTTT.

The chain is built from TRBV12-5 and TRBJ2-1; 10 bases are a match to TRBD2. CDR3 length: 17 residues. V lost 0 bases to trimming and J lost 7 bases; unmatched junction nucleotides: 9. Germline values: CDR1 LGHNT, CDR2 FRNRAP. The CDR3 nucleotides are TGTGCTAGTGGTTTGGTCGATCTAGCGGGAGAGGTTAATGAGCAGTTCTTC. This gives the protein CASGLVDLAGEVNEQFF.

The chain recombines TRBV5-6 with TRBJ2-3; D call uncertain. The V end was cut by 3 bases, the J end by 7 bases, with 12 bases between. The CDR3 is made up of 13 amino acids. Germline V gene sequence: CDR1 SGHDT, CDR2 YYEEEE. CDR3 nucleotides: TGTGCCAGCAGCTCTTTCTCGGCCTATACGCAGTATTTT. Protein sequence: CASSSFSAYTQYF.